This T cell receptor beta chain was captured in a study of blood T cell repertoires in COVID-19. Turning to the study itself: Italy, Spain and the United States were the sources of the convalescent and acute COVID-19 samples. T cells, B-cell-depleted T cells, or PBMCs provided the cDNA or gDNA that served as material.

There are 16 residues in the CDR3. Germline lookup yields CDR1 LGHNA and CDR2 YSLEER. Trimming pared 0 bases from V and 6 bases from J, leaving 14 bases between. Original processing methods: Quantification of nucleated cells was approximated via reference gene primer amplification. TCRdb's copy holds only in-frame clones and misses some; the assay was immunoSEQ multiplex PCR. The V and J calls and the clone size are those of that table, but D and trimming were determined from the DNA. The sample lists 88,000 or so clones, roughly 85% occurring once. The sequence was obtained from a man aged 60 to 75 with acute or convalescent COVID-19. Material for sequencing was peripheral blood. The chain uses TRBV4-3 and TRBJ1-4; D ambiguous. Here the CDR3 DNA reads TGCGCCAGCAGCCAAGAATATTCGACTTCTTATGAAAAACTGTTTTTT. Translation gives CASSQEYSTSYEKLFF.